The entry that follows covers one TCR beta chain sequence. Antigen unknown. This specimen comes from a study of siplizumab effects on memory and regulatory T cells. CDR1 and CDR2 from the germline V gene are MNHEY and SVGAGI. The germline V and J ends were trimmed by 2 bases and 0 bases, with 14 bases remaining between them. The length of the CDR3 is 16 residues. Broader study findings: The mean Treg-derived percentage of mappable alloreactive CD4+ clones was 65% to 75% with siplizumab compared with 25% to 30% in controls.

Assays covered approximately 100,000 TCR templates per sample. Sequencing used immunoSEQ multiplex PCR; TCRdb keeps in-frame clones, though not all of them. Here the sample spans approximately 91,000 clones, about 95% being singletons. Sequences were obtained from CD8+ T cells sorted from blood. The rearrangement links TRBV6-5 to TRBJ2-7, with D possibly being TRBD2 (5 bases). The TCR sequence derives from a human donor in good health. The CDR3 protein is CASSYDEGRSSYEQYF. The CDR3 DNA is TGTGCCAGCAGTTACGATGAGGGTAGGAGCTCCTACGAGCAGTACTTC.